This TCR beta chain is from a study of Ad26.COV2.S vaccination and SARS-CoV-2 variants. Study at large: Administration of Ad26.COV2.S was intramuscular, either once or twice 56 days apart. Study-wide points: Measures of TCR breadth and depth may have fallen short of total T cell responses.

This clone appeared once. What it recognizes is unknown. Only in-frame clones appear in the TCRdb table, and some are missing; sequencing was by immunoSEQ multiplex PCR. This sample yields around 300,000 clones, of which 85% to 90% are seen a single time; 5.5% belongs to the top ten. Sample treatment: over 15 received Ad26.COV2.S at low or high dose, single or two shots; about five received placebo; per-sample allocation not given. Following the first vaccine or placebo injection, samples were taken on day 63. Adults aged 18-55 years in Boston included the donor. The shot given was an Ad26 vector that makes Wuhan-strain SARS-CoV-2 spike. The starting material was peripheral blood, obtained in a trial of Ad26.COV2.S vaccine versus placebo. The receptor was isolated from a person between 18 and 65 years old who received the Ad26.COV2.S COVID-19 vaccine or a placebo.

This chain's CDR3 is CASTRQGLNTEAFF. The CDR3 DNA follows: TGTGCCAGTACCAGACAGGGGTTGAACACTGAAGCTTTCTTT. The V call is TRBV19, the J call TRBJ1-1; 8 bases match TRBD1. The length of the CDR3 is 14 residues. Trimming cost V 7 bases and J 0 bases; bases outside gene matches: 4. CDR1 is LNHDA, CDR2 SQIVND, per germline (reference sequence).